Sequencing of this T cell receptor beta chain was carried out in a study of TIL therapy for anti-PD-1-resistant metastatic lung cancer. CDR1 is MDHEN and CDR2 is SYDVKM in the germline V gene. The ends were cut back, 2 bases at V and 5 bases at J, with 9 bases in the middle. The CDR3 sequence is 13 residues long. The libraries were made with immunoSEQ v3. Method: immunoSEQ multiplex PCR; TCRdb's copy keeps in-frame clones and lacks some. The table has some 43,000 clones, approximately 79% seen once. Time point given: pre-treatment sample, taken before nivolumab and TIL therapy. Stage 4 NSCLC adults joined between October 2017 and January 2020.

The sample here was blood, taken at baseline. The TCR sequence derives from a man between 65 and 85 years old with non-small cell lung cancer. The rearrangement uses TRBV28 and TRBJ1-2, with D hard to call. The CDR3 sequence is CASSLGGDYGYTF. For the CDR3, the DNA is TGTGCCAGCAGTTTAGGAGGAGATTATGGCTACACCTTC.